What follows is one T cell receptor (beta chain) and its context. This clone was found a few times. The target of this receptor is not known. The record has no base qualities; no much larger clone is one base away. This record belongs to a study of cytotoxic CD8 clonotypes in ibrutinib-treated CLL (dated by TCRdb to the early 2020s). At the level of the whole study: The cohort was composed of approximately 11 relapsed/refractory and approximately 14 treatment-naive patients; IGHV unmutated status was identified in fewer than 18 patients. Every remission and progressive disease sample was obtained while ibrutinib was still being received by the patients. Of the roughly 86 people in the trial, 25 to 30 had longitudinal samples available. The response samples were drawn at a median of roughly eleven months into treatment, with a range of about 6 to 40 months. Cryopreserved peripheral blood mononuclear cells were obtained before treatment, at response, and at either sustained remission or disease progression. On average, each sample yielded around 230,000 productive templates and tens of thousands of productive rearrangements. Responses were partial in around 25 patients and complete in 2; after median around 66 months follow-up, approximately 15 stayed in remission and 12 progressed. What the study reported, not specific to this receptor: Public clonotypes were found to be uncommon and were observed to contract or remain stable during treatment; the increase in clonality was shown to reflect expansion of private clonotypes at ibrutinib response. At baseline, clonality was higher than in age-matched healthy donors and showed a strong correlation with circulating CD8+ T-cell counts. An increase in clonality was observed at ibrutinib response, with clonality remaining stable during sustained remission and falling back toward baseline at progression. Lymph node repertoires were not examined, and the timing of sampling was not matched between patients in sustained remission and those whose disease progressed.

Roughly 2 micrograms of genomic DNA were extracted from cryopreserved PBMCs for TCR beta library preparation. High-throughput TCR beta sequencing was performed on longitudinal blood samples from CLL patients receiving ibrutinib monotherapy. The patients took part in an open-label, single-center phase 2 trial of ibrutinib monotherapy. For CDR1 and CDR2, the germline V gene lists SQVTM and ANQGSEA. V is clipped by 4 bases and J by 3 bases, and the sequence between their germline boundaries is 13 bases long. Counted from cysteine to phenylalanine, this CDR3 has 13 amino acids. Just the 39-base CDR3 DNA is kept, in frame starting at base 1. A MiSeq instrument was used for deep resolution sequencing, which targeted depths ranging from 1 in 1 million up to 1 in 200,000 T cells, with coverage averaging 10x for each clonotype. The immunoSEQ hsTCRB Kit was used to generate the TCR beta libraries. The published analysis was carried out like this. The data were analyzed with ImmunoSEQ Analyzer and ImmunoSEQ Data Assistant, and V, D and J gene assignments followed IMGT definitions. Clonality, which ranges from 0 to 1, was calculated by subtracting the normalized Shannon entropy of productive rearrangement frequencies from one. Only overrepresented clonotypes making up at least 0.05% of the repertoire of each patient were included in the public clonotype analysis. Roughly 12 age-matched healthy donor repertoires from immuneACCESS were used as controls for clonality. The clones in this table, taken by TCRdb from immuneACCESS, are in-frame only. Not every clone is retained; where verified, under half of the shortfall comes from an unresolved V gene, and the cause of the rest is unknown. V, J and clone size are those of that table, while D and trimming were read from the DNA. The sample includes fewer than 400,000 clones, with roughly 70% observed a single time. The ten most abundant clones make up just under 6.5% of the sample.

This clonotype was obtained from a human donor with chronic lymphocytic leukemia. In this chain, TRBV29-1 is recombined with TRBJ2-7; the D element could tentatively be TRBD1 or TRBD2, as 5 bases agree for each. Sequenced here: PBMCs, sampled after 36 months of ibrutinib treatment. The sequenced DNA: TGCAGCGTTGGAGAGGGGCTGGGCTACGAGCAGTACTTC. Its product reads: CSVGEGLGYEQYF.